This T cell receptor (beta chain) appears in the sequencing data of a study of blood T cell repertoires in COVID-19 (dated by TCRdb to the early 2020s). About the full investigation: Samples from collaborators originated in the United States, Italy and Spain and spanned both the acute and convalescent phases of COVID-19. The dataset comprised deeply sampled blood TCRbeta repertoires from subjects exposed to, actively infected with, or recovered from COVID-19. The samples were drawn from the first 160 participants of the ongoing ImmuneRACE study and from over 950 subjects provided by 6 global collaborators. The sample metadata nearly always contained a de-identified subject ID, COVID-19 status, age in years and sex. HLA class I and class II types, where available, came from metadata supplied by the sample provider rather than from assay-based typing. The material from the prospective study consisted of cDNA or gDNA derived from T cells, B-cell-depleted T cells, or PBMCs. The repertoires were released in a freely available public database meant as a resource for research on the immune response to SARS-CoV-2. The full study reports these points: The amount of clinical and demographic metadata varied by source and participant and was provided uncurated.

The germline V end is reduced by 6 bases and the J end by 1 base; junction bases left unmatched: 8. The CDR3 has 15 amino acids, counting the end cysteine and phenylalanine. Only the CDR3 region is kept as DNA, spanning 45 bases read in frame from base 1. As encoded in the germline V gene, CDR1 is SQVTM while CDR2 is ANQGSEA. TCRbeta CDR3 regions were amplified from genomic DNA by means of the immunoSEQ Assay, a bias-controlled multiplex PCR. The authors' pipeline ran thus. The number of nucleated cells in each sample was estimated from the amplification of reference gene primers within the assay. Sequence reads were collapsed and filtered to measure the absolute abundance of every unique TCRbeta CDR3 rearrangement. For each sample, productive Simpson clonality was calculated by taking the square root of Simpson's diversity index across productive rearrangements. TCRdb retrieved this table from immuneACCESS and kept in-frame rearrangements only. Not all clones are present; in checked studies, unresolved V genes account for under half, and no reason is known for the remainder. V and J calls and clone size are copied from that table; D and trimming were computed from the DNA. The sample contains approximately 60,000 clones, roughly 83% of them found a single time. Approximately 17% of the sample is held by the ten biggest clonotypes.

To note about this clone: What antigen it recognizes has not been identified. Base qualities are not at hand, and no much larger clone is one base apart.

Each collaborating institution followed its own protocols to collect whole blood in K2EDTA tubes. Collaborator samples were shipped for TCRbeta analysis as frozen whole blood, isolated PBMCs, or DNA extracted from either sample type. The sample comprised peripheral blood. The receptor's source is a man aged 65-85 years with active COVID-19. This sequence uses TRBV29-1 and TRBJ2-1; the junction holds 8 bases that match TRBD2. This receptor has the CDR3 CSVQGSSGSYNEQFF. The bases are TGCAGCGTCCAAGGGTCTAGCGGGTCCTACAATGAGCAGTTCTTC.